This entry features one T cell receptor (beta chain) sequence. These data belong to a study of T cell responses to AZD1222 COVID-19 vaccine. The assay was immunoSEQ multiplex PCR, and TCRdb's table has in-frame clones only and misses some. Of over 55,000 clones detected, around 80% appear once; the ten largest clones hold less than 4%. Trimming shortened V by 2 bases and J by 11 bases, and 15 bases separated the two germline ends. The CDR3 spans 13 residues. Germline assignment: CDR1 ENHRY and CDR2 SYGVKD. Sequenced material: peripheral blood, taken 28 days after the second AZD1222 dose. This TCR was recovered from an adult who received the AZD1222 COVID-19 vaccine. This sequence joins TRBV10-3 and TRBJ1-1; the D gene is possibly TRBD1 (6 bases). Written as DNA, the CDR3 is TGTGCCATCAGTGAGGTGTCAGGGGTAAGGGCTTTCTTT. Protein: CAISEVSGVRAFF.